A selection of T cell receptor beta chains follows, all from one sample in a study of response to subunit inactivated influenza vaccine. One entry per CDR3 protein results from TCRdb running MiXCR on the RT-PCR reads. The table shows under 750,000 distinct CDR3 sequences, with approximately 12% occurring only once. The sample here was PBMCs from blood, taken on the day of vaccination. Receptors were obtained from a man aged 50-59 years who received an inactivated influenza vaccine. The CDR3 runs from the conserved cysteine through the conserved F or W. A D gene is named only where the DNA matches it firmly. For some rows the clone size is stated as once, few or many, or as a class when expanded; others skip it.

v_call	clone_size	d_call	j_call	cdr3_nt	cdr3_aa
TRBV10-3	-	-	TRBJ2-6	TGTGCCATCAGTGCCCCCGGGCGCTCTGGGGCCAACGTCCTGACTTTC	CAISAPGRSGANVLTF
TRBV20-1	few	TRBD2	TRBJ2-1	TGCAGTGCTGAGGGACTAGCGGGGCCCTACAATGAGCAGTTCTTC	CSAEGLAGPYNEQFF
TRBV28	-	-	TRBJ1-5	TGTGCCAGCAGTGCCCCGGCAGCCCACAATCAGCCCCAGCATTTT	CASSAPAAHNQPQHF
TRBV2	-	TRBD2	TRBJ2-1	TGTGCCAGCAGATCGCCCGGGACTAGCGGTTACAATGAGCAGTTCTTC	CASRSPGTSGYNEQFF
TRBV11-1	few	-	TRBJ2-7	TGTGCCAGCAGCCGAGTTCATTCCGAAGAGGGGTTCATTCTTCACTACGAGCAGTACTTC	CASSRVHSEEGFILHYEQYF
TRBV5-6	-	-	TRBJ2-5	TGTGCCAGCAGCTCCAGGTTTATGGGGTTCCAAGAGACCCAGTACTTC	CASSSRFMGFQETQYF
TRBV25-1	many	-	TRBJ1-2	TGTGCCAGCAGTAGCGGAGGCAGCTATGGCTACACCTTC	CASSSGGSYGYTF
TRBV11-1	-	-	TRBJ2-6	TGTGCCAGCAGCCACAGTTTCGGAGGAGCAGAGACCAATTCTGGGGCCAACGTCCTGACTTTC	CASSHSFGGAETNSGANVLTF
TRBV20-1	once	-	TRBJ2-5	TGCAGTGCTAGGGGACTGCCAACGAGGTCCCAAGAGACCCAGTACTTC	CSARGLPTRSQETQYF
TRBV20-1	few	TRBD1	TRBJ2-7	TGCAGTGCGCCACCGGGACAGTTCGACGAGCAGTACTTC	CSAPPGQFDEQYF
TRBV12-3/TRBV12-4	few	-	TRBJ1-4	TGTGCCAGCAGTTTTTTCACCGGAAGTGAAAAACTGTTTTTT	CASSFFTGSEKLFF
TRBV20-1	-	-	TRBJ2-5	TGCAGTGCCAAATCAACTGGCGGATTTGGCTCGGAGACCCAGTACTTC	CSAKSTGGFGSETQYF
TRBV11-2	many	TRBD2	TRBJ2-7	TGTGCCAGCAGCTCGGGACTAGCAAGTTACGAGCAGTACTTC	CASSSGLASYEQYF
TRBV7-2	-	-	TRBJ1-2	TGTGCCAGCAGCTTAGTGGCGGAAAACTATGGCTACACCTTC	CASSLVAENYGYTF
TRBV7-9	many	TRBD1	TRBJ1-1	TGTGCCAGCAGCTTCGGGACAGTGAACACTGAAGCTTTCTTT	CASSFGTVNTEAFF